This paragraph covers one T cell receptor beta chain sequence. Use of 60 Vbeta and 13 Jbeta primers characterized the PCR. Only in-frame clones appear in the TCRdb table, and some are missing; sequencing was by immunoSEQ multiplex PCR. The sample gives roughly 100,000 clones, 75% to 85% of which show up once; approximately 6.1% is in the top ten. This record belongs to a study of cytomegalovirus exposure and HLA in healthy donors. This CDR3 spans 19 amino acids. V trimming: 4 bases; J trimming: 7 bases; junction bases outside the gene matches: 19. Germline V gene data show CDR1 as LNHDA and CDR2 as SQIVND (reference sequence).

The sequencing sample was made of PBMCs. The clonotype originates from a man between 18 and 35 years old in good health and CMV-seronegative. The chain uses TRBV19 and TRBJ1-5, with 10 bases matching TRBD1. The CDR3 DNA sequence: TGTGCCAGTAGTAGCGCCGCGGGACAGGGGACATTTAGGATACAGCCCCAGCATTTT. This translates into CASSSAAGQGTFRIQPQHF.